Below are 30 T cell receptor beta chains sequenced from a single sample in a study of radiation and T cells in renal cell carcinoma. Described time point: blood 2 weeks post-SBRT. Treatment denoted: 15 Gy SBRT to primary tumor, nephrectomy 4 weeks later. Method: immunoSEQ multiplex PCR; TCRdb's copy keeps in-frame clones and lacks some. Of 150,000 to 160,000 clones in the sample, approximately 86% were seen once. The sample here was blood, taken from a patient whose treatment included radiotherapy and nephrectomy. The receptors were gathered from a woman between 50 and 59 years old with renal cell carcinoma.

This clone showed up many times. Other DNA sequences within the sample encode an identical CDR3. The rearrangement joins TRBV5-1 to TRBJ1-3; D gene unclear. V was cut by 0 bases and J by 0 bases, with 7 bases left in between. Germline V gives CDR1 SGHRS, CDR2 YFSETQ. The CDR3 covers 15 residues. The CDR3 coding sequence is TGCGCCAGCAGCTTGGGAGGGAACTCTGGAAACACCATATATTTT. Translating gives CASSLGGNSGNTIYF.

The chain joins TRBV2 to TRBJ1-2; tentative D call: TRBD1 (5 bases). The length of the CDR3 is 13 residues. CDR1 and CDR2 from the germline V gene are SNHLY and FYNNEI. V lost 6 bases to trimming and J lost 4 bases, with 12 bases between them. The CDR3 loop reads CASRIDSAYGYTF. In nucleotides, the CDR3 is TGTGCCAGCAGAATCGACAGTGCCTATGGCTACACCTTC.

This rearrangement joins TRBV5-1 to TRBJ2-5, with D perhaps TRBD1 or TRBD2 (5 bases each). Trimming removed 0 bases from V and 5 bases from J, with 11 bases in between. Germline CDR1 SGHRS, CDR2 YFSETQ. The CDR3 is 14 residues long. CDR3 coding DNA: TGCGCCAGCAGCTTGGGGGACCGTGGGGAGACCCAGTACTTC. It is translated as CASSLGDRGETQYF.

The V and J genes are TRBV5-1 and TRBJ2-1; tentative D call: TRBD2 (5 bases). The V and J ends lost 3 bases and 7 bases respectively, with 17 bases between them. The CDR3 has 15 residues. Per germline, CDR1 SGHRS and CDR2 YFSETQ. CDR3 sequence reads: CASSSSPQAGNEQFF. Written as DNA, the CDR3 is TGCGCCAGCAGCTCGTCACCCCAGGCGGGTAATGAGCAGTTCTTC.

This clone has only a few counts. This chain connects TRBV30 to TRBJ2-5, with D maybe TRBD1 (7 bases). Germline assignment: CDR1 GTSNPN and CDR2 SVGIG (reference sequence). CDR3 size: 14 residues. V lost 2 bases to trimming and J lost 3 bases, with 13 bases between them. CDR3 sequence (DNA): TGTGCCTGGAGTTCAGGGGGGCTTAAAGAGACCCAGTACTTC. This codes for CAWSSGGLKETQYF.

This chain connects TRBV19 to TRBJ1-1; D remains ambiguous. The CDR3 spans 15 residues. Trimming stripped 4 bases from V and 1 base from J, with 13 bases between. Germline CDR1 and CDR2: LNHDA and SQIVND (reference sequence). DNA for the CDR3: TGTGCCAGTAGTAGGTTTCGGGATCGGAACACTGAAGCTTTCTTT. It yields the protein CASSRFRDRNTEAFF.

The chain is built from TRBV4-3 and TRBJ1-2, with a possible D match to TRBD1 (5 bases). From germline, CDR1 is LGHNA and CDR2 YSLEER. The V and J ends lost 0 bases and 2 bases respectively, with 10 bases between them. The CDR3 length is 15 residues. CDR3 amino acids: CASSQDRQPNYGYTF. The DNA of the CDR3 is TGCGCCAGCAGCCAAGATAGACAGCCCAACTATGGCTACACCTTC.

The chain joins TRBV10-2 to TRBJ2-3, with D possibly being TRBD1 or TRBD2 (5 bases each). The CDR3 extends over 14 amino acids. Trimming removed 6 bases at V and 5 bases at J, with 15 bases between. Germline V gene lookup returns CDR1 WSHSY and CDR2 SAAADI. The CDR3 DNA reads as TGCGCCAGCAGAGGGCCCCCTGGGGGAGATACGCAGTATTTT. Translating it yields CASRGPPGGDTQYF.

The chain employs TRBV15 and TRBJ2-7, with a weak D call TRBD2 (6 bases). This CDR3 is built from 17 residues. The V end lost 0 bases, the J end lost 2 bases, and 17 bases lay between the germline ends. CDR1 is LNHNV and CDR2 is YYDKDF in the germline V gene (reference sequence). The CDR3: CATSRDRGGVLAYEQYF. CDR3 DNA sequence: TGTGCCACCAGCAGAGATCGGGGAGGAGTACTAGCCTACGAGCAGTACTTC.

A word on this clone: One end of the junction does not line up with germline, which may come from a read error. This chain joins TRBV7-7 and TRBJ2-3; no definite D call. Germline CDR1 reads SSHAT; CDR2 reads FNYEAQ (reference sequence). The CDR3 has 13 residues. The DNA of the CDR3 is TGTGCTAGCAGCTCCATCATAACAGATACGCAGTATTTT. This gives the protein CASSSIITDTQYF.

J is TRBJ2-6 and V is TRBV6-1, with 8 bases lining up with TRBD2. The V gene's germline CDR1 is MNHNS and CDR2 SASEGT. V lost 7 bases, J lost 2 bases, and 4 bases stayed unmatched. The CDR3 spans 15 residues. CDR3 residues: CASTGGGTGANVLTF. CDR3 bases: TGTGCCAGCACCGGGGGGGGTACTGGGGCCAACGTCCTGACTTTC.

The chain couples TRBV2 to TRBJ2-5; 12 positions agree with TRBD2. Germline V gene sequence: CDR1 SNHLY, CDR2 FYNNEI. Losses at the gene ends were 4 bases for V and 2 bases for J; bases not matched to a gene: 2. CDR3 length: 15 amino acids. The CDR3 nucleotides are TGTGCCAGCAGTGGAACTAGCGGGGGGCAAGAGACCCAGTACTTC. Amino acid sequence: CASSGTSGGQETQYF. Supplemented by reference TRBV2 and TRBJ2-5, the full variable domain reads EPEVTQTPSHQVTQMGQEVILRCVPISNHLYFYWYRQILGQKVEFLVSFYNNEISEKSEIFDDQFSVERPDGSNFTLKIRSTKLEDSAMYFCASSGTSGGQETQYFGPGTRLLVL.

In DNA, the CDR3 is TGCGCCAGCAGCCAGAGCAGCGGGGGCGCCACCTATAATTCACCCCTCCACTTT. Its protein product is CASSQSSGGATYNSPLHF. This chain joins TRBV4-3 and TRBJ1-6, with D perhaps matching TRBD1 (6 bases). This CDR3 has 18 amino acids. In germline, CDR1 is LGHNA, CDR2 YSLEER. Trimming pared 3 bases from V and 2 bases from J, leaving 17 bases between.

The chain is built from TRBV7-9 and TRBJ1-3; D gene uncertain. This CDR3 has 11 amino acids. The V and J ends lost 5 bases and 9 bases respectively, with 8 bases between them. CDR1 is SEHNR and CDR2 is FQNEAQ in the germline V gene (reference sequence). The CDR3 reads CASSPSTTIYF. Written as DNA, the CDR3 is TGTGCCAGCAGCCCAAGTACCACCATATATTTT.

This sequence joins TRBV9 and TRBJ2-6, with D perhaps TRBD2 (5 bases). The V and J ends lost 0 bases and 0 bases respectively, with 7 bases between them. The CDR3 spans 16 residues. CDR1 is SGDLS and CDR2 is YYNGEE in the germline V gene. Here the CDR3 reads CASSVAAGSGANVLTF. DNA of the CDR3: TGTGCCAGCAGCGTAGCGGCGGGCTCTGGGGCCAACGTCCTGACTTTC.

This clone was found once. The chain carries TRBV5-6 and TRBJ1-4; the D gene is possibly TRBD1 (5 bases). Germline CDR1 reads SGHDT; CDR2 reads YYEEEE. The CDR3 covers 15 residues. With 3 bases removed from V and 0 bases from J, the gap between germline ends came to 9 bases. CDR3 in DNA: TGTGCCAGCAGCTCAACAGGAGCAACTAATGAAAAACTGTTTTTT. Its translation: CASSSTGATNEKLFF.

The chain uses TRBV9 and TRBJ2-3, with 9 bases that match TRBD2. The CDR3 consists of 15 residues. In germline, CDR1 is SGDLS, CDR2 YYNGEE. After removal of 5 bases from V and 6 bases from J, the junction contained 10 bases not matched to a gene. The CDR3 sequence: CASSPIAGVGDTQYF. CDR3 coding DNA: TGTGCCAGCAGTCCTATAGCGGGGGTCGGGGATACGCAGTATTTT.

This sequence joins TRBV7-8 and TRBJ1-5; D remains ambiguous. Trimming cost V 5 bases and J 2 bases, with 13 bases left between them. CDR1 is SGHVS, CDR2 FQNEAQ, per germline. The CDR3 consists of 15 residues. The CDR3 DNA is TGTGCCAGCAGCAGGGAGGCTGTCGGCAATCAGCCCCAGCATTTT. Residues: CASSREAVGNQPQHF.

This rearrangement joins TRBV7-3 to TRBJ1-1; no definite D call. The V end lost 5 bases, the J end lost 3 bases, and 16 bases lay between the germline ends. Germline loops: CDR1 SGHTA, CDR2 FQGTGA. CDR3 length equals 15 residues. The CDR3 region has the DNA TGTGCCAGCAGCACCTCGGCCACGGCCCACACTGAAGCTTTCTTT. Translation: CASSTSATAHTEAFF.

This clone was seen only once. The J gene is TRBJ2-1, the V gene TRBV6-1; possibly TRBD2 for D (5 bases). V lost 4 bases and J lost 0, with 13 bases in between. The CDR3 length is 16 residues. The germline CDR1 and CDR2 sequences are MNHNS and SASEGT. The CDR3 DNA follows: TGTGCCAGCAGTGCCGACGGAACTAGCTCCTACAATGAGCAGTTCTTC. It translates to CASSADGTSSYNEQFF.

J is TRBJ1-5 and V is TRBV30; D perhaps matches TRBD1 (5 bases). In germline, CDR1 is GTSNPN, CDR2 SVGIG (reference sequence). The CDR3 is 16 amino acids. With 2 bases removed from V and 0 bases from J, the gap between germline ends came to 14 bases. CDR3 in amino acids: CAWSPGSHPSNQPQHF. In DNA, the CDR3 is TGTGCCTGGAGTCCAGGGAGTCATCCTAGCAATCAGCCCCAGCATTTT.

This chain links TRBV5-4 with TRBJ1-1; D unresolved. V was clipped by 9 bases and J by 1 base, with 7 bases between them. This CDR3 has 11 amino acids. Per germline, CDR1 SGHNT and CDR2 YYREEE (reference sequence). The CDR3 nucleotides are TGTGCCACGGCTGGGAACACTGAAGCTTTCTTT. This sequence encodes CATAGNTEAFF.

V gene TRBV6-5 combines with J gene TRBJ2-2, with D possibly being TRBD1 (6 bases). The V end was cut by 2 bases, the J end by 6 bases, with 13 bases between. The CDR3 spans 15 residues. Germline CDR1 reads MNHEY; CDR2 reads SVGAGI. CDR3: CASSYPGQNPGELFF. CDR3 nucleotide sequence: TGTGCCAGCAGTTACCCGGGACAAAATCCCGGGGAGCTGTTTTTT.

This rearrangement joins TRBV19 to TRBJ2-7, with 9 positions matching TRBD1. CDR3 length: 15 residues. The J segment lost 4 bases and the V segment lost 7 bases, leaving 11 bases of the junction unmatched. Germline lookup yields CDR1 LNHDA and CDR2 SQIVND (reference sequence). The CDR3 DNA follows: TGTGCCAGTAATTCCGAGGGACAGGGTACATACGAGCAGTACTTC. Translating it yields CASNSEGQGTYEQYF. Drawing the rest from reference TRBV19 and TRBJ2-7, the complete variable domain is DGGITQSPKYLFRKEGQNVTLSCEQNLNHDAMYWYRQDPGQGLRLIYYSQIVNDFQKGDIAEGYSVSREKKESFPLTVTSAQKNPTAFYLCASNSEGQGTYEQYFGPGTRLTVT.

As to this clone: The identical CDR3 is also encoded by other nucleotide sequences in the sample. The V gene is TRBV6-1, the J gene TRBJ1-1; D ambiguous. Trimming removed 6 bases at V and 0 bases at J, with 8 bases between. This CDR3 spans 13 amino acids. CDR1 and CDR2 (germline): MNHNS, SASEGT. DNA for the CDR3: TGTGCCAGCAGGGCCACAGTGAACACTGAAGCTTTCTTT. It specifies CASRATVNTEAFF.

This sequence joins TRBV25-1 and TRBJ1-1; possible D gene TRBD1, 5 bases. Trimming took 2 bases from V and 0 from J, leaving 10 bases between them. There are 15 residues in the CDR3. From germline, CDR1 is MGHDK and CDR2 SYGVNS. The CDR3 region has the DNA TGTGCCAGCAGTGAACAGGGTGGAATGAACACTGAAGCTTTCTTT. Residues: CASSEQGGMNTEAFF.

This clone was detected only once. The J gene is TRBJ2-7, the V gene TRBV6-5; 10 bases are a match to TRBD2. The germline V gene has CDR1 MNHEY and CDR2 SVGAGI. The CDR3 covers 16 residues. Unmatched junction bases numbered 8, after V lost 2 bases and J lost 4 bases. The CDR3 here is CASSYRLAGAAYEQYF. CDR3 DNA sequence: TGTGCCAGCAGTTACCGCCTAGCGGGGGCCGCATACGAGCAGTACTTC.

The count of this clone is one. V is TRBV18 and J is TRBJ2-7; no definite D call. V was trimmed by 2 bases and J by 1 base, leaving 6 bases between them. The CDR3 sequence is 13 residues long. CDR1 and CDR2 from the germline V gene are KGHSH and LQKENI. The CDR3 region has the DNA TGTGCCAGCTCACCAGGAAAATCCTACGAGCAGTACTTC. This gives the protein CASSPGKSYEQYF.

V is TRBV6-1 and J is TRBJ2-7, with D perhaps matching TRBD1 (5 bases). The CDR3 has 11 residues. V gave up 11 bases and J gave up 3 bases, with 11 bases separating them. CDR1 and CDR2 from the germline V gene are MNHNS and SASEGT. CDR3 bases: TGTGCCCACTCAGGGAACTACGAGCAGTACTTC. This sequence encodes CAHSGNYEQYF.

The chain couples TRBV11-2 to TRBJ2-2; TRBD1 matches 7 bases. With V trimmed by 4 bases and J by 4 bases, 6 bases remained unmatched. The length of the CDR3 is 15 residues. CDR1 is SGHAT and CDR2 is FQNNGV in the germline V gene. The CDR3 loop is CASSWIGGGTGELFF. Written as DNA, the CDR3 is TGTGCCAGCAGCTGGATAGGGGGCGGCACCGGGGAGCTGTTTTTT.